What follows is one TCR beta chain and its context. The data were obtained in a study of blood T cell repertoires in COVID-19. Sequencing was performed with immunoSEQ multiplex PCR; in TCRdb, only in-frame clones are kept and a portion is missing. The table lists about 220,000 clones, around four fifths of them singletons. This CDR3 is built from 14 residues. V gave up 5 bases and J gave up 9 bases, with 17 bases separating them. Germline V gene lookup returns CDR1 SEHNR and CDR2 FQNEAQ (reference sequence). This clonotype was obtained from a woman aged 55-69 years who had recovered from COVID-19. Sequencing input: peripheral blood. The gene calls are TRBV7-9 and TRBJ2-1; a weak D match, TRBD1 (6 bases). For the CDR3, the DNA is TGTGCCAGCAGCAAACAGGGTTCGGCCGGTGAGCAGTTCTTC. Amino acid sequence: CASSKQGSAGEQFF.